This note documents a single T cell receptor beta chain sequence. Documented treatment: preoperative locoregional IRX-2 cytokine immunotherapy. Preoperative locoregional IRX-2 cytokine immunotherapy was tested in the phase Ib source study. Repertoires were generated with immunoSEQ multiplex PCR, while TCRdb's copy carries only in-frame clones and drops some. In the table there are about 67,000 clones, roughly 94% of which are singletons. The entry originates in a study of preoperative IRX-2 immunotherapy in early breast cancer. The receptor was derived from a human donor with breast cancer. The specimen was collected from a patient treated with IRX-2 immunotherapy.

The CDR3 bases are TGTGCCAGCACTTTAACAGGGAGGCATTCACCCCTCCACTTT. Its translation is CASTLTGRHSPLHF. V usage is TRBV6-5 and J usage is TRBJ1-6; D is perhaps TRBD1 (6 bases). Trimming pared 7 bases from V and 8 bases from J, leaving 15 bases between. The germline V gene has CDR1 MNHEY and CDR2 SVGAGI. The CDR3 consists of 14 residues.